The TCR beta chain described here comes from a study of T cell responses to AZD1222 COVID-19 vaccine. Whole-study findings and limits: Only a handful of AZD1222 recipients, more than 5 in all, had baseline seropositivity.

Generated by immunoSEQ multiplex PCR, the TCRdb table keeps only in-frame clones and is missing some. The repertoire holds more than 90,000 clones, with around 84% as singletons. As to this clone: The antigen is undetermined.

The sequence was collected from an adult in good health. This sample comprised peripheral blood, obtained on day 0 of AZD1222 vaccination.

This CDR3 is CASSLASHSGETQYF. As DNA, the CDR3 is TGTGCCAGCAGCTTAGCATCGCACAGTGGAGAGACCCAGTACTTC. This chain uses TRBV7-2 with TRBJ2-5, with D unclear. The CDR3 has 15 amino acids. Deletions cut 0 bases from V and 4 bases from J, with 12 bases between. Germline V gene sequence: CDR1 SGHTA, CDR2 FQGNSA.